Presented here are 26 T cell receptor beta chains from one specimen sequenced in a study of blood T cells in healthy people across ages. Combining a sample-barcoded 5' primer with a J-beta primer mix, a second PCR ran for about 6 to 11 cycles. TCRdb ran MiXCR on the 5' RACE reads and lists one entry per CDR3 protein. Of some 880,000 distinct CDR3 sequences listed, 30% to 45% are singletons. The specimen was blood. These receptors were collected from a man in his late teens or twenties in good health.

The chain combines TRBV12-3 or TRBV12-4 with TRBJ2-7, with 7 bases aligning to TRBD2. J gave up 4 bases and V 6 bases, and 9 bases lay outside the gene matches. There are 14 residues in the CDR3. CDR3 amino acids: CASSAPGLPYEQYF. DNA of the CDR3: TGTGCCAGCAGCGCACCGGGACTACCATACGAGCAGTACTTC.

This chain links TRBV4-3 with TRBJ2-5; D is possibly TRBD1 (5 bases). CDR1 LGHNA and CDR2 YSLEER come from the germline V gene. Deletions cut 4 bases from V and 4 bases from J, with 16 bases between. The CDR3 totals 15 residues. The CDR3 bases are TGCGCCAGCAGCCGAAACCCAGGGTTTGGAGAGACCCAGTACTTC. The encoded protein is CASSRNPGFGETQYF.

This clonotype has more than one count but fewer than ten. This chain uses TRBV10-3 with TRBJ2-7; possible D gene TRBD1, 6 bases. Per the germline V gene, CDR1 is ENHRY and CDR2 is SYGVKD. Trimming cost V 3 bases and J 5 bases, with 14 bases left between them. The CDR3 has 14 amino acids. The CDR3: CAISDTGFPDEQYF. The CDR3 DNA reads TGTGCCATCAGTGATACAGGGTTTCCGGACGAGCAGTACTTC.

This clonotype was counted between two and nine times. The genes are TRBV2 and TRBJ2-2; the D is unclear. Germline lookup yields CDR1 SNHLY and CDR2 FYNNEI. The V and J ends lost 6 bases and 3 bases respectively, with 8 bases between them. The CDR3 loop spans 13 amino acids. The CDR3 is CASRGNYTGELFF. In nucleotides, the CDR3 is TGTGCCAGCAGAGGGAACTACACCGGGGAGCTGTTTTTT.

V is TRBV7-2 and J is TRBJ2-5; the D gene is possibly TRBD2 (5 bases). The CDR3 length is 15 residues. The V gene lost 1 base and the J gene lost 1 base, with 10 bases spanning the gap. In germline, CDR1 is SGHTA, CDR2 FQGNSA. The CDR3 DNA reads as TGTGCCAGCAGCTTAGGTGTCGGGGTCCAAGAGACCCAGTACTTC. This codes for CASSLGVGVQETQYF.

The chain joins TRBV4-3 to TRBJ1-1; no clear D. Germline-derived CDR1 and CDR2 are LGHNA and YSLEER. The CDR3 is 14 amino acids. The V end lost 6 bases, the J end lost 4 bases, and 15 bases lay between the germline ends. CDR3 protein: CASSSIFNSTEAFF. The CDR3 DNA reads as TGCGCCAGCAGTTCTATCTTTAACAGCACTGAAGCTTTCTTT.

The V gene is TRBV6-2 or TRBV6-3, the J gene TRBJ2-1, with a tentative D call TRBD1 (6 bases). V was shortened by 0 bases and J by 4 bases, with 22 bases between the two germline ends. CDR1 and CDR2 (germline): MNHEY, SVGEGT. The CDR3 extends over 19 amino acids. The CDR3 region is CASSYSLSFRVRGYNEQFF. CDR3 DNA sequence: TGTGCCAGCAGTTACTCTCTTTCTTTTCGGGTCAGGGGATACAATGAGCAGTTCTTC.

The rearrangement joins TRBV9 to TRBJ2-5; D is possibly TRBD2 (6 bases). The end of the DNA fits TRBJ2-7 better, so the J call may be wrong. The CDR3 sequence is 15 residues long. The germline CDR1 and CDR2 sequences are SGDLS and YYNGEE. In nucleotides, the CDR3 is TGTGCCAGCAGCGTAGGACCGCACGGGGGATACGAGCAGTACTTC. Protein product: CASSVGPHGGYEQYF.

CDR3 bases: TGTGCCAGCAGCCCCGCGGGACAGGGGGCTAGAAATACGCAGTATTTT. Its translation is CASSPAGQGARNTQYF. The chain couples TRBV14 to TRBJ2-3, with 12 nucleotides matching TRBD1. The junction had 9 bases not matched to a gene; V was cut back by 4 bases and J by 7 bases. There are 16 residues in the CDR3. Looked up from germline, CDR1 is SGHDN and CDR2 is FVKESK.

To note about this clonotype: A much larger clone differs by one base, so this may be a read error. The chain is built from TRBV5-1 and TRBJ2-4; 8 nucleotides match TRBD2. Looked up from germline, CDR1 is SGHRS and CDR2 is YFSETQ. The CDR3 has 15 amino acids. V gave up 2 bases and J gave up 13 bases; unmatched junction bases: 14. The chain's CDR3 is CASSFEGLDYNEQYF. The DNA of the CDR3 is TGCGCCAGCAGCTTCGAGGGACTAGACTACAATGAGCAGTACTTC.

The chain has TRBV5-6 and TRBJ2-7; D is possibly TRBD2 (6 bases). The length of the CDR3 is 12 residues. Trimming shortened V by 3 bases and J by 10 bases, and 14 bases separated the two germline ends. CDR1 and CDR2 from the germline V gene are SGHDT and YYEEEE. The CDR3 coding sequence is TGTGCCAGCAGCTGGGGGGAAGAGGCCCAGTACTTC. It encodes CASSWGEEAQYF.

This clonotype was counted at least ten times. V usage is TRBV29-1 and J usage is TRBJ1-2, with D tentatively TRBD1 (5 bases). Trimming took off 4 bases at V and 0 bases at J, with 12 bases between the two ends. The CDR3 contains 14 residues. Germline values: CDR1 SQVTM, CDR2 ANQGSEA. For the CDR3, the DNA is TGCAGCGTTGCCGGGAAGGGGACTAACTATGGCTACACCTTC. Translating gives CSVAGKGTNYGYTF.

This clonotype was counted only a few times. This rearrangement joins TRBV7-2 to TRBJ2-3; the match to TRBD2 covers 9 bases. Germline CDR1 SGHTA, CDR2 FQGNSA. V was pared by 5 bases and J by 2 bases, with 8 bases of the junction left unmatched. The CDR3 loop spans 16 amino acids. CDR3 residues: CASSPSQRGATDTQYF. The CDR3 region has the DNA TGTGCCAGCAGCCCATCCCAGCGGGGGGCCACAGATACGCAGTATTTT.

This chain links TRBV7-9 with TRBJ2-5; D might be TRBD2 (7 bases). V dropped 8 bases and J dropped 2 bases, with 12 bases sitting between them. The CDR3 is made up of 13 amino acids. Germline V CDR1 and CDR2: SEHNR, FQNEAQ (reference sequence). The CDR3 here is CASWGGIQETQYF. As DNA, the CDR3 is TGTGCCAGCTGGGGGGGCATACAAGAGACCCAGTACTTC.

This clonotype was counted ten times or more. This chain joins TRBV7-9 and TRBJ2-4; D is uncertain. The CDR3 consists of 16 residues. Per germline, CDR1 SEHNR and CDR2 FQNEAQ (reference sequence). V was cut by 5 bases and J by 0 bases, with 14 bases left in between. The CDR3 DNA is TGTGCCAGCAGCCCCCTTATGGATGTAGCCAAAAACATTCAGTACTTC. It codes for CASSPLMDVAKNIQYF.

This clonotype turned up a few times. V is TRBV6-6 and J is TRBJ1-1, with unresolved D. V lost 5 bases and J 4 bases, leaving 17 bases between the germline ends. The CDR3 is 15 residues long. The germline V gene encodes CDR1 MNHNY and CDR2 SVGAGI (reference sequence). CDR3 nucleotides: TGTGCCAGCAGTCCCCCCACGGGGTTGGGCACTGAAGCTTTCTTT. This codes for CASSPPTGLGTEAFF.

This clonotype appeared a few times. V gene TRBV2 combines with J gene TRBJ2-5; TRBD1 agrees at 7 bases. Germline V lookup: CDR1 SNHLY, CDR2 FYNNEI. V lost 2 bases and J lost 3; bases outside the gene matches: 0. The CDR3 is 13 residues long. The CDR3: CASSEQGEETQYF. CDR3 DNA sequence: TGTGCCAGCAGTGAACAGGGGGAAGAGACCCAGTACTTC. Using reference TRBV2 and TRBJ2-5 for the parts outside the CDR3, the full variable domain is EPEVTQTPSHQVTQMGQEVILRCVPISNHLYFYWYRQILGQKVEFLVSFYNNEISEKSEIFDDQFSVERPDGSNFTLKIRSTKLEDSAMYFCASSEQGEETQYFGPGTRLLVL.

The chain combines TRBV28 with TRBJ2-1; D perhaps matches TRBD2 (7 bases). V lost 7 bases and J 6 bases, leaving 19 bases between the germline ends. The CDR3 consists of 15 residues. The germline V gene encodes CDR1 MDHEN and CDR2 SYDVKM. The CDR3 nucleotides read TGTGCCAGCACCCCTGTGGGGGGGGCCCTCAATGAGCAGTTCTTC. Encoded protein: CASTPVGGALNEQFF.

This clonotype was seen only a few times. The rearrangement uses TRBV28 and TRBJ2-3, with 12 positions matching TRBD2. The germline CDR1 and CDR2 sequences are MDHEN and SYDVKM. The CDR3 contains 18 residues. Losses at the gene ends were 4 bases for V and 2 bases for J; bases not matched to a gene: 10. Here the CDR3 reads CASSSASGGVFATDTQYF. DNA of the CDR3: TGTGCCAGCAGTTCCGCTAGCGGGGGGGTATTCGCCACAGATACGCAGTATTTT.

The CDR3 DNA reads TGTGCCAGCAGCTCGGACAGGGGGCTCGATGAGCAGTTCTTC. Translated: CASSSDRGLDEQFF. This sequence joins TRBV11-3 and TRBJ2-1, with 11 bases fitting TRBD1. The ends lost 4 bases at V and 8 bases at J; junction bases unmatched: 4. CDR3 size: 14 residues. CDR1 is SGHNT and CDR2 is YENEEA in the germline V gene.

This clonotype was recorded many times. V usage is TRBV10-3 and J usage is TRBJ2-1; TRBD2 matches at 9 bases. J gave up 6 bases and V 6 bases, and 9 bases lay outside the gene matches. The CDR3 sequence is 15 residues long. Germline loops: CDR1 ENHRY, CDR2 SYGVKD. The CDR3 coding sequence is TGTGCCATCAGCCTACCGGGACTAGCTACCAATGAGCAGTTCTTC. It is translated as CAISLPGLATNEQFF.

Points on this clonotype: Its ends do not fully match the called genes, so a read error is possible. The rearrangement uses TRBV12-3 or TRBV12-4 and TRBJ1-1, with D unresolved. The length of the CDR3 is 15 residues. The CDR3 reads CACSLVKGWWTEAFF. Here the CDR3 DNA reads TGTGCCTGCAGTTTGGTAAAGGGATGGTGGACTGAAGCTTTCTTT.

In this sample, this clonotype turned up once. A clone one base away is much larger, so this may be a read error. The chain recombines TRBV7-2 with TRBJ2-3; TRBD1 is a possible D gene (6 bases). Germline V CDR1 and CDR2: SGHTA, FQGNSA. This CDR3 spans 14 amino acids. V was pared by 11 bases and J by 0 bases, with 15 bases between. In DNA, the CDR3 is TGTGCCGGCACCCGGGACATTAGCACAGATACGCAGTATTTT. Translated, it gives CAGTRDISTDTQYF.

This clonotype came up a few times. The genes are TRBV4-2 and TRBJ1-4; no reliable D call. V shed 1 base and J shed 4 bases, with 10 bases lying between them. The CDR3 has 15 residues. Germline CDR1 LGHNA, CDR2 YNFKEQ. The chain's CDR3 is CASSQGAGNNEKLFF. DNA of the CDR3: TGTGCCAGCAGCCAAGGGGCCGGGAATAATGAAAAACTGTTTTTT.

The V gene is TRBV7-2, the J gene TRBJ2-2; tentative D call: TRBD1 (6 bases). Germline V lookup: CDR1 SGHTA, CDR2 FQGNSA. V was trimmed by 3 bases and J by 0 bases, leaving 11 bases between them. There are 16 residues in the CDR3. CDR3 DNA: TGTGCCAGCAGCTTTTCAAGGGGGTCGAACACCGGGGAGCTGTTTTTT. It translates to CASSFSRGSNTGELFF.

This clonotype was detected only a few times. The chain couples TRBV18 to TRBJ1-4; D unresolved. There are 13 residues in the CDR3. Trimming removed 6 bases from V and 8 bases from J, with 13 bases in between. The germline gives CDR1 KGHSH, CDR2 LQKENI. CDR3 protein: CASSPGPSEKLFF. The CDR3, as DNA: TGTGCCAGCTCGCCCGGCCCCAGCGAAAAACTGTTTTTT.